The entry below describes one T cell receptor (beta chain). The sample originates from a study of T cell changes during pregnancy in multiple sclerosis. Repertoires were generated with immunoSEQ multiplex PCR, while TCRdb's copy carries only in-frame clones and drops some. The table includes roughly 71,000 clones, 92% detected once. This CDR3 contains 15 residues. CDR1 is MNHNY, CDR2 SVGAGI, per germline (reference sequence). V was cut by 0 bases and J by 7 bases, with 13 bases left in between. Sample: peripheral blood, taken in the first trimester of pregnancy. The sequence came from a female donor in good health, enrolled as a control in a pregnancy study. The V call is TRBV6-6, the J call TRBJ2-1, with D possibly TRBD1 on 6 matching bases. As DNA, the CDR3 is TGTGCCAGCAGTTACTCTTCTGGGGGCGGGAATGAGCAGTTCTTC. Residues: CASSYSSGGGNEQFF.